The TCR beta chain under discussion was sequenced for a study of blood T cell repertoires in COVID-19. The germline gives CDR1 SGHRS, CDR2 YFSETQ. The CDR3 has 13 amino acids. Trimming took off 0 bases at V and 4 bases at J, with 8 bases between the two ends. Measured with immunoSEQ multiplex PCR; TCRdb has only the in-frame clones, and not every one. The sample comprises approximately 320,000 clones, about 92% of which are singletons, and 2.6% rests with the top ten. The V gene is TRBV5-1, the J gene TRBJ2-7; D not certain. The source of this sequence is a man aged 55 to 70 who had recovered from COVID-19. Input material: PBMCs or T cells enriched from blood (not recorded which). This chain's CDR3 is CASSLEWQYEQYF. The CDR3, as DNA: TGCGCCAGCAGCTTGGAATGGCAGTACGAGCAGTACTTC.